This T cell receptor beta chain was captured by sequencing in a study of blood T cell repertoires in COVID-19. Study background: From the United States, Italy and Spain came samples of acute and convalescent COVID-19. The cDNA or gDNA used as material had been derived from T cells, B-cell-depleted T cells, or PBMCs.

Germline V lookup: CDR1 MNHEY, CDR2 SMNVEV (reference sequence). The CDR3 has 14 amino acids. Trimming took off 1 base at V and 7 bases at J, with 8 bases between the two ends. Per the authors' pipeline: Reference gene primer amplification gave nucleated cell count estimates. TCRdb's table, derived via immunoSEQ multiplex PCR, lists solely in-frame clones and lacks some. From that table come the V and J calls and clone size; the DNA was used to work out D and trimming. The sample lists approximately 110,000 clones; 80% to 90% were seen once. The sequenced material came from peripheral blood. The V call is TRBV27, the J call TRBJ1-6; a possible D gene is TRBD1 (6 bases). This receptor was obtained from a woman between 45 and 60 years old with active or convalescent COVID-19. The CDR3 spells CASSLFTGNSPLHF. In DNA form, the CDR3 reads TGTGCCAGCAGTTTATTTACAGGGAATTCACCCCTCCACTTT.